This T cell receptor beta chain was identified during a study of human T cells and chemical hapten exposure. Looking at the study overall: Upper-back patches of 0.01% DPC were read at 6 days. Small volume differences among pooled libraries mainly caused per-sample TCR yield variation.

This clonotype was observed at least ten times. Described time point: pre-sensitization, week 0. Treatment here: therapeutic diphenylcyclopropenone sensitization with weekly scalp DPC. Trimming left V 7 bases short and J 11 bases short, with 20 bases between. The CDR3 totals 13 residues. Per the germline V gene, CDR1 is MNHEY and CDR2 is SVGAGI. In the original analysis: Around 97,000 TCRs per sample was the median, with a range of about 23,224 to 750,000. TCRdb reprocessed the RACE reads via MiXCR and lists one record per CDR3 protein. The V and J calls and clone size come from TCRdb's table, not from the authors' own analysis. The sample lists approximately 370,000 distinct CDR3 sequences, about 5.4% occurring once.

This sequence originates from a woman aged 18-29 years with alopecia areata. Some clones in this sample may be carry-over from other donors' samples. The J gene is TRBJ1-1, the V gene TRBV6-5; possible D gene TRBD1, 5 bases. The input for sequencing was whole blood, taken in connection with sensitization to the hapten diphenylcyclopropenone (DPC). The CDR3 DNA sequence: TGTGCCAGCACCCCAGGAGGGGCCCTCTCGGCTTTCTTT. It codes for CASTPGGALSAFF.